The 19 T cell receptor beta chains below come from one sample, sequenced in a study of response to subunit inactivated influenza vaccine (dated 2018 in TCRdb). The library was prepared using RT-PCR. TCRdb records Illumina HiSeq 2500 as the sequencer. Through fastp at Q25 and MiXCR, TCRdb rebuilt clones from the public reads, retaining in-frame beta chains. Every CDR3 protein is listed once, alongside the most common genes and DNA of its rows. A total of roughly 760,000 distinct CDR3 sequences appear in this sample, approximately 21% of them only once. In total, the top ten clones hold more than 8.5% of the sample. The specimen was PBMCs from blood, collected less than 6 days after vaccination. The origin of the receptors is a man over 45 who received an inactivated influenza vaccine. Donor details come from another sample of the same person, matched by shared clones.

This clonotype turned up a few times. The V call is TRBV7-9, the J call TRBJ2-7, with D hard to call. Looked up from germline, CDR1 is SEHNR and CDR2 is FQNEAQ (reference sequence). This CDR3 has 12 residues. The germline V and J ends were trimmed by 6 bases and 4 bases, with 10 bases remaining between them. The DNA of the CDR3 is TGTGCCAGCAGTGGATCGCAATACGAGCAGTACTTC. This translates into CASSGSQYEQYF.

This clonotype was found a few times. This chain uses TRBV12-3 or TRBV12-4 with TRBJ2-1; TRBD2 matches at 9 bases. V gave up 3 bases and J gave up 2 bases; unmatched junction bases: 5. The CDR3 spans 16 residues. CDR3 sequence reads: CASSFSSGRTYNEQFF. In nucleotides, the CDR3 is TGTGCCAGCAGTTTTTCAAGCGGGAGGACCTACAATGAGCAGTTCTTC.

The chain carries TRBV6-1 and TRBJ1-1, with 7 positions matching TRBD1. The CDR3 runs 13 residues. V lost 8 bases, J lost 4 bases, and 7 bases stayed unmatched. The germline gives CDR1 MNHNS, CDR2 SASEGT. CDR3 nucleotide sequence: TGTGCCAGCCGACAGGGTTTGAGCACTGAAGCTTTCTTT. Its protein product is CASRQGLSTEAFF.

This chain joins TRBV3-1 and TRBJ1-3; D gene uncertain. CDR1 and CDR2 (germline): LGHDT, YNNKEL (reference sequence). V was trimmed by 4 bases and J by 0 bases, leaving 16 bases between them. This CDR3 is built from 17 residues. The CDR3 sequence is CASSRYPGRSSGNTIYF. The CDR3 nucleotides are TGTGCCAGCAGCCGTTATCCGGGCCGATCCTCTGGAAACACCATATATTTT.

This clonotype was counted a few times. The CDR3 DNA reads TGTGCCAGCAGCTTGGCTCCGGCAGGGGCCTACGAGCAGTACTTC. It translates to CASSLAPAGAYEQYF. The chain carries TRBV5-6 and TRBJ2-7, with a possible D match to TRBD1 (6 bases). Germline assignment: CDR1 SGHDT and CDR2 YYEEEE. Trimming pared 0 bases from V and 2 bases from J, leaving 12 bases between. The CDR3 length is 15 residues.

In this sample, this clonotype turned up a few times. The chain joins TRBV20-1 to TRBJ1-5, with a possible D match to TRBD1 (6 bases). Between the trimmed V and J ends, which lost 5 bases and 1 base, there was a span of 9 bases. The CDR3 length is 13 residues. Germline loops: CDR1 DFQATT, CDR2 SNEGSKA (reference sequence). The CDR3 region has the DNA TGCAGTGCTCAAACAGGGAGCAATCAGCCCCAGCATTTT. Protein sequence: CSAQTGSNQPQHF.

This chain uses TRBV7-2 with TRBJ1-5; the match to TRBD1 covers 7 bases. Per germline, CDR1 SGHTA and CDR2 FQGNSA. The CDR3 has 14 residues. J gave up 4 bases and V 8 bases, and 8 bases lay outside the gene matches. In DNA form, the CDR3 reads TGTGCCAGCGGGGAGTCAGGGGGTAATCAGCCCCAGCATTTT. It encodes CASGESGGNQPQHF.

This clonotype was found a few times. This chain links TRBV29-1 with TRBJ2-5, with D hard to call. CDR3 length: 13 amino acids. From germline, CDR1 is SQVTM and CDR2 ANQGSEA. V was trimmed by 5 bases and J by 2 bases, leaving 12 bases between them. DNA of the CDR3: TGCAGCGTTAGTTCGGTGTTACAAGAGACCCAGTACTTC. Amino acids: CSVSSVLQETQYF.

In its sample, this clonotype was seen a few times. The chain links TRBV29-1 to TRBJ2-5, with D unclear. Trimming left V 8 bases short and J 1 base short, with 11 bases between. From germline, CDR1 is SQVTM and CDR2 ANQGSEA. The CDR3 length is 12 residues. CDR3 sequence (DNA): TGCAGCCTGCCACTTCTCCAAGAGACCCAGTACTTC. Residues: CSLPLLQETQYF.

In this sample, this clonotype turned up a few times. The V call is TRBV20-1, the J call TRBJ2-2; D is possibly TRBD2 (6 bases). The length of the CDR3 is 15 residues. In germline, CDR1 is DFQATT, CDR2 SNEGSKA (reference sequence). V shed 0 bases and J shed 5 bases, with 13 bases lying between them. As DNA, the CDR3 is TGCAGTGCTAGAGATTTCGGGAGTGGTACCGGGGAGCTGTTTTTT. Amino acid sequence: CSARDFGSGTGELFF.

The chain carries TRBV10-3 and TRBJ1-4, with D perhaps TRBD1 (5 bases). There are 14 residues in the CDR3. Looked up from germline, CDR1 is ENHRY and CDR2 is SYGVKD. V was cut by 11 bases and J by 7 bases, with 20 bases left in between. CDR3 sequence: CAVQPGGEGEKLFF. For the CDR3, the DNA is TGTGCCGTCCAACCGGGGGGAGAGGGTGAAAAACTGTTTTTT.

In its sample, this clonotype was seen a few times. The genes are TRBV7-8 and TRBJ2-7; 8 nucleotides match TRBD1. CDR1 SGHVS and CDR2 FQNEAQ come from the germline V gene. This CDR3 has 14 amino acids. Unmatched junction bases numbered 7, after V lost 4 bases and J lost 5 bases. The chain's CDR3 is CASSYPDRAHEQYF. DNA for the CDR3: TGTGCCAGCAGCTACCCGGACAGGGCCCACGAGCAGTACTTC.

Many counts were recorded for this clonotype. The chain couples TRBV12-3 or TRBV12-4 to TRBJ1-2; no definite D call. The CDR3 sequence is 12 residues long. V lost 6 bases to trimming and J lost 2 bases, with 7 bases between them. CDR3 coding DNA: TGTGCCAGCAGCTTCCCCAACTATGGCTACACCTTC. Its translation: CASSFPNYGYTF.

The V and J genes are TRBV5-1 and TRBJ1-5; D call uncertain. V lost 4 bases and J lost 12, with 14 bases in between. Germline V gene data show CDR1 as SGHRS and CDR2 as YFSETQ. CDR3 size: 12 residues. CDR3 nucleotides: TGCGCCAGCAGCCTAGACGGCCATCTCCAGCATTTT. The encoded protein is CASSLDGHLQHF.

This clonotype has at least ten counts. V is TRBV7-9 and J is TRBJ2-5; 7 nucleotides agree with TRBD1. V shed 5 bases and J 2 bases; nucleotides not matched to a gene: 5. The V gene's germline CDR1 is SEHNR and CDR2 FQNEAQ (reference sequence). CDR3 length: 14 residues. The CDR3 reads CASSRGQRQETQYF. In DNA form, the CDR3 reads TGTGCCAGCAGCCGGGGACAGCGACAAGAGACCCAGTACTTC.

In this sample, this clonotype turned up a few times. The V call is TRBV12-3 or TRBV12-4, the J call TRBJ1-2; the D is unclear. Trimming left V 3 bases short and J 1 base short, with 15 bases between. The CDR3 is 16 residues long. The CDR3 region is CASSFETGEGNYGYTF. Written as DNA, the CDR3 is TGTGCCAGCAGTTTCGAGACCGGTGAGGGTAACTATGGCTACACCTTC.

The chain couples TRBV27 to TRBJ2-3; 10 bases are a match to TRBD1. The junction had 7 bases not matched to a gene; V was cut back by 5 bases and J by 2 bases. This CDR3 is 16 amino acids long. Germline CDR1 reads MNHEY; CDR2 reads SMNVEV (reference sequence). CDR3 nucleotides: TGTGCCAGCAGTACCAGGACAGGGGGTGTCACAGATACGCAGTATTTT. It is translated as CASSTRTGGVTDTQYF.

This clonotype was counted only a few times. The genes are TRBV6-5 and TRBJ1-5; D uncertain. The CDR3 is made up of 16 amino acids. Germline CDR1 MNHEY, CDR2 SVGAGI. V was clipped by 0 bases and J by 0 bases, with 9 bases between them. The CDR3 DNA sequence: TGTGCCAGCAGTTACTCGGGAGATTATAGCAATCAGCCCCAGCATTTT. Its translation is CASSYSGDYSNQPQHF.

The chain uses TRBV4-2 and TRBJ2-3; D is tentatively TRBD1 or TRBD2 (6 bases each). The CDR3 is 18 amino acids. Germline V CDR1 and CDR2: LGHNA, YNFKEQ. V gave up 1 base and J gave up 1 base, with 18 bases separating them. CDR3 region: CASSQVGPFRGGTDTQYF. CDR3 DNA sequence: TGTGCCAGCAGCCAAGTCGGCCCTTTTAGGGGGGGCACAGATACGCAGTATTTT.